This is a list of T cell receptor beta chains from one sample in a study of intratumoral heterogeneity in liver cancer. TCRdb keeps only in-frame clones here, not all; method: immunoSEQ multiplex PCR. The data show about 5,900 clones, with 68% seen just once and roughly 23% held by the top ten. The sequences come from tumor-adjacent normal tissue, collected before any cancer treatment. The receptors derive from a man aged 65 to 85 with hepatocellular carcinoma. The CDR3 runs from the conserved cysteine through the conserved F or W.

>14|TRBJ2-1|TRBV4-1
CASSGTGDLNEQFF
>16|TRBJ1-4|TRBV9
CASSVDQGRTNEKLFF
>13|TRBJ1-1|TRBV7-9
CASSFRAHTEAFF
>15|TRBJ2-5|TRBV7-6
CASSFPGTGQETQYF
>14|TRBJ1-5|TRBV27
CASSRDVSNQPQHF
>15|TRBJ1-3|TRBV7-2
CASSLAGGAGGTIYF
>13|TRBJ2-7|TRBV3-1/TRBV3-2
CASSPGSSYEQYF
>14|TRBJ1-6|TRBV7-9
CASSWGQGVSPLHF
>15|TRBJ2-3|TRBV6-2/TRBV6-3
CASSYGRGRPDTQYF
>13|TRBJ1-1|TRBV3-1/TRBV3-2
CASSYGTADEAFF
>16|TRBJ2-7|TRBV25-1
CASSEFRRSPSYEQYF
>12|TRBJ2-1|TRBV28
CASSFSYNEQFF
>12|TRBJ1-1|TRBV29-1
CSVKDRNTEAFF
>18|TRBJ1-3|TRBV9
CASSVGGEEGAFGNTIYF
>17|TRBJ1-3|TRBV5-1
CASSIGRLGDSGNTIYF
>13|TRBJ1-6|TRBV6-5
CATLKTVFSPLHF
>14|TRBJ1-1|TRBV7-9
CASSSPLFSTEAFF
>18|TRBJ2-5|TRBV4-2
CASSQDSSSTQGRETQYF
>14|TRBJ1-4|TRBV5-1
CASSAGIKGEKLFF
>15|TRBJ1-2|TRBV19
CASSQNWDVNYGYTF